This T cell receptor beta chain comes out of a study of blood T cell repertoires in COVID-19. Study in general: Donors in the United States, Italy and Spain gave samples during acute or convalescent COVID-19. PBMCs, B-cell-depleted T cells, or T cells provided the cDNA or gDNA that made up the material.

The V and J ends lost 6 bases and 3 bases, in that order; junction bases with no gene match: 5. Germline V gene data show CDR1 as PRHDT and CDR2 as FYEKMQ (reference sequence). The CDR3 loop spans 14 amino acids. Which cohort a participant joined came from the clinical history participants gave. Only in-frame clones appear in the TCRdb table, and some are missing; sequencing was by immunoSEQ multiplex PCR. This repertoire shows about 210,000 clones, around 87% found once; its top ten account for 5.5% to 8.5%. The J gene is TRBJ1-5, the V gene TRBV13; 7 nucleotides match TRBD1. The specimen was PBMCs or T cells enriched from blood (not recorded which). This TCR was recovered from a man aged 25-40 years in a cohort exposed to, infected with or recovered from COVID-19 (not recorded which). The CDR3 coding sequence is TGTGCCAGCAGTATACAGGGGTACAATCAGCCCCAGCATTTT. Translating gives CASSIQGYNQPQHF. Looking up the rest from reference TRBV13 and TRBJ1-5 gives the full variable domain: AAGVIQSPRHLIKEKRETATLKCYPIPRHDTVYWYQQGPGQDPQFLISFYEKMQSDKGSIPDRFSAQQFSDYHSELNMSSLELGDSALYFCASSIQGYNQPQHFGDGTRLSIL.